This is a list of T cell receptor beta chains from one sample in a study of a mutant IDH1 vaccine in newly diagnosed glioma. No antigen has been identified for these receptors. TCRdb's copy holds only in-frame clones and misses some; the assay was immunoSEQ multiplex PCR. The sample lists 65,000 or so clones, 85% seen once, with over 4% in the top ten. The sample here was PBMCs, taken from a glioma patient whose treatment included an IDH1 peptide vaccine. The origin of the receptors is a man aged 30-40 years with glioma. The CDR3 runs from the conserved cysteine through the conserved F or W. D genes are given only for firm matches. Clone size, where shown, is once, few, many, or a class for clones that have expanded.

j_call d_call v_call clone_size cdr3_aa cdr3_nt
TRBJ1-3 TRBD1 TRBV10-1 once CASSEVPGGQSLF TGCGCCAGCAGTGAGGTCCCCGGGGGACAGTCTCTATTT
TRBJ2-2 NA TRBV30 NA CAWSVLGPGELFF TGTGCCTGGAGTGTATTGGGGCCCGGGGAGCTGTTTTTT
TRBJ1-5 TRBD1 TRBV2 NA CASSEDRGDWQPQHF TGTGCCAGCAGTGAGGACAGGGGAGATTGGCAGCCCCAGCATTTT
TRBJ1-4 NA TRBV7-9 NA CASSPERGLITNEKLFF TGTGCCAGCAGCCCTGAGCGGGGGTTAATAACTAATGAAAAACTGTTTTTT
TRBJ2-5 NA TRBV10-1 NA CASSESEVAKTQYF TGCGCCAGCAGTGAGTCGGAAGTAGCCAAGACCCAGTACTTC
TRBJ1-6 TRBD1 TRBV2 NA CASRGTMGQGMDSPLHF TGTGCCAGCAGAGGAACGATGGGACAGGGTATGGATTCACCCCTCCACTTT
TRBJ2-7 NA TRBV18 NA CASSPASGHYEQYF TGTGCCAGCTCACCGGCGTCCGGACACTACGAGCAGTACTTC
TRBJ2-1 TRBD1 TRBV6-1 NA CASNEPGQVYNEQFF TGTGCCAGCAATGAGCCGGGACAGGTCTACAATGAGCAGTTCTTC
TRBJ1-2 NA TRBV28 NA CASSLSPGRYPSGYTF TGTGCCAGCAGTTTATCGCCAGGGAGGTACCCCAGTGGCTACACCTTC
TRBJ1-2 NA TRBV14 NA CASSRGHLTNYGYTF TGTGCCAGCAGCCGCGGACACCTAACTAACTATGGCTACACCTTC
TRBJ1-1 NA TRBV7-9 NA CASSPSGLTEAFF TGTGCCAGCAGCCCCTCGGGGCTCACTGAAGCTTTCTTT
TRBJ1-1 TRBD1 TRBV18 NA CASSPLRSTGRTEAFF TGTGCCAGCTCACCACTGAGGTCGACAGGGAGGACTGAAGCTTTCTTT
TRBJ1-1 NA TRBV5-5 NA CASSLNPRSPEAFF TGTGCCAGCAGCTTAAATCCCAGGAGTCCTGAAGCTTTCTTT
TRBJ2-5 NA TRBV2 NA CASSPGTSRETQYF TGTGCCAGCAGTCCGGGGACATCTAGAGAGACCCAGTACTTC
TRBJ2-7 NA TRBV15 NA CATSRDDSGTYEQYF TGTGCCACCAGCAGAGACGACAGCGGCACCTACGAGCAGTACTTC
TRBJ2-5 TRBD2 TRBV5-4 NA CASSLKTSGGGTQYF TGTGCCAGCAGCCTCAAGACTAGCGGGGGTGGGACCCAGTACTTC
TRBJ2-7 NA TRBV5-8 once CASSLVILIGQASYEQYF TGTGCCAGCAGCTTGGTGATTTTAATAGGGCAGGCGTCCTACGAGCAGTACTTC
TRBJ2-7 TRBD2 TRBV28 NA CASSQFGTSGAYEQYF TGTGCCAGCAGTCAATTTGGGACTAGCGGGGCCTACGAGCAGTACTTC
TRBJ2-1 TRBD1 TRBV5-6 NA CASSLWSVDREFF TGTGCCAGCAGCTTATGGTCTGTTGACAGGGAGTTCTTC
TRBJ2-3 TRBD2 TRBV11-2 NA CASSSISGEHTDTQYF TGTGCCAGCAGCTCTATTAGCGGGGAGCACACAGATACGCAGTATTTT
TRBJ2-7 NA TRBV19 NA CASREGQKNYEQYF TGTGCCAGTAGGGAGGGACAGAAGAACTACGAGCAGTACTTC
TRBJ1-2 TRBD1 TRBV20-1 NA CQTGGSYGYTF TGCCAGACAGGGGGAAGCTATGGCTACACCTTC
TRBJ2-2 TRBD1 TRBV10-1 few CASHQGTGGEIQDTGELFF TGCGCCAGCCATCAGGGGACAGGGGGCGAAATTCAAGACACCGGGGAGCTGTTTTTT
TRBJ2-7 TRBD1 TRBV7-7 NA CASSWGTGDYEQYF TGTGCCAGCAGCTGGGGGACAGGGGACTACGAGCAGTACTTC
TRBJ2-5 TRBD1 TRBV29-1 NA CSVLRPRDRGETQYF TGCAGCGTTTTACGGCCCCGGGACAGAGGAGAGACCCAGTACTTC
TRBJ2-3 TRBD1 TRBV5-1 NA CASSLQGSHTDTQYF TGCGCCAGCAGTTTACAGGGGTCCCACACAGATACGCAGTATTTT